The 8 T cell receptor beta chains presented below share a single source sample, sequenced in a study of blood T cells in healthy people across ages (dated by TCRdb to between 2014 and 2017). Preparation of the library involved 5' RACE. The sequencer was an Illumina HiSeq 2500. The second PCR ran for roughly 7 to 12 cycles and used a J-beta primer mix along with a sample-barcoded 5' primer. TCRdb reworked the public reads: Q25 trimming with fastp, MiXCR clone assembly, productive beta chains retained. Entries are consolidated by CDR3 protein sequence, retaining the most common genes and DNA. The sample includes about 730,000 distinct CDR3 sequences, with roughly 44% observed a single time. The ten largest clonotypes hold more than 20% of the sample. Sequencing was done on a sample of blood. Receptor source: a woman in her sixties in good health.

This clonotype was found a few times. The chain joins TRBV6-2 or TRBV6-3 to TRBJ2-3; 9 nucleotides match TRBD2. Germline assignment: CDR1 MNHEY and CDR2 SVGEGT. This CDR3 is 15 amino acids long. Trimming removed 0 bases from V and 4 bases from J; junction bases left unmatched: 2. The DNA for the CDR3 is TGTGCCAGCAGTTACTCTGGGACTAGCTCAGATACGCAGTATTTT. Protein product: CASSYSGTSSDTQYF.

This chain links TRBV7-3 with TRBJ2-3; the match to TRBD2 covers 9 bases. Germline CDR1 is SGHTA and CDR2 is FQGTGA. The CDR3 has 15 residues. The ends lost 5 bases at V and 2 bases at J; junction bases unmatched: 5. The CDR3 protein is CASSPLAGLTDTQYF. CDR3 sequence (DNA): TGTGCCAGCAGCCCACTAGCGGGCCTCACAGATACGCAGTATTTT.

This clonotype occurred once. The V call is TRBV5-1, the J call TRBJ2-3, with a possible D match to TRBD1 (6 bases). Germline V gene data show CDR1 as SGHRS and CDR2 as YFSETQ. CDR3 length equals 16 residues. V was clipped by 5 bases and J by 0 bases, with 16 bases between them. CDR3 in DNA: TGCGCCAGCAGGGGTGCAGGGGACCCTAGCACAGATACGCAGTATTTT. Translated, it gives CASRGAGDPSTDTQYF.

This clonotype has more than one count but fewer than ten. V is TRBV5-1 and J is TRBJ2-3; possible D gene TRBD1, 6 bases. The CDR3 loop spans 14 amino acids. Deletions cut 1 base from V and 6 bases from J, with 12 bases between. CDR1 and CDR2 (germline): SGHRS, YFSETQ. In DNA form, the CDR3 reads TGCGCCAGCAGCTTGAGCAGGGGTAGGGATACGCAGTATTTT. Amino acid sequence: CASSLSRGRDTQYF.

This clonotype was counted between two and nine times. The chain is built from TRBV20-1 and TRBJ2-7, with D maybe TRBD2 (5 bases). The V gene's germline CDR1 is DFQATT and CDR2 SNEGSKA (reference sequence). The CDR3 extends over 12 amino acids. Trimming cost V 3 bases and J 6 bases, with 12 bases left between them. The CDR3 nucleotides read TGCAGTGCTAGGCGAGGGATATTCGAGCAGTACTTC. Its protein product is CSARRGIFEQYF.

This clonotype was seen at least ten times. The chain is built from TRBV20-1 and TRBJ2-5, with 7 bases aligning to TRBD2. V lost 1 base to trimming and J lost 4 bases; unmatched junction nucleotides: 9. The V gene's germline CDR1 is DFQATT and CDR2 SNEGSKA (reference sequence). The CDR3 has 15 residues. CDR3 amino acids: CSARVGSGRGETQYF. The DNA for the CDR3 is TGCAGTGCTAGAGTAGGATCGGGGAGGGGAGAGACCCAGTACTTC.

This clonotype occurred many times. The chain carries TRBV20-1 and TRBJ2-7; TRBD2 matches at 8 bases. The trim removed 2 bases at V and 6 bases at J, leaving 6 bases unmatched. CDR3 size: 13 residues. The germline V gene encodes CDR1 DFQATT and CDR2 SNEGSKA (reference sequence). In DNA form, the CDR3 reads TGCAGTGCTAGACGGGAGGGCCCCGGCGAGCAGTACTTC. Amino acid sequence: CSARREGPGEQYF.

About this clonotype: A much bigger clone sits one base away, suggesting this may be a read error. The rearrangement joins TRBV7-9 to TRBJ2-1, with 7 bases lining up with TRBD1. This CDR3 comprises 14 residues. The germline V gene encodes CDR1 SEHNR and CDR2 FQNEAQ (reference sequence). With V trimmed by 5 bases and J by 8 bases, 9 bases remained unmatched. CDR3 sequence reads: CASSPADRRDEQFF. Here the CDR3 DNA reads TGTGCCAGCAGCCCCGCGGACAGGCGGGATGAGCAGTTCTTC.